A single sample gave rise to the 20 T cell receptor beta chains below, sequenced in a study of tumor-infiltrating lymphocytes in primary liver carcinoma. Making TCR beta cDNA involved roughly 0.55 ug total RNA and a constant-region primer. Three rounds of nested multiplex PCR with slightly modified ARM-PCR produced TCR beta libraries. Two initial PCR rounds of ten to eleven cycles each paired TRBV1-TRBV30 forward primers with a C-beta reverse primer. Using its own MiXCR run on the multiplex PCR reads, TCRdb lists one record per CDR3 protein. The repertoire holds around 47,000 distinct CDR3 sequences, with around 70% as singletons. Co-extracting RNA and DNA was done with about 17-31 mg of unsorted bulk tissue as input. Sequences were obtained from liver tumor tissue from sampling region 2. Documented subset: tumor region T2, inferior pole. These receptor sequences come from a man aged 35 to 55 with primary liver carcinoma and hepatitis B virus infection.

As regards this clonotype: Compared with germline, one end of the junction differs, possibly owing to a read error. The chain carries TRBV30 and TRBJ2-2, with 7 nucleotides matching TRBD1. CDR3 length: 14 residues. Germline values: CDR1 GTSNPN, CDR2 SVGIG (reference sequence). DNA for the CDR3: TGTGCCTGGTGTGTACAGGGGTTCGCCGAGGAGCCGTTTTTT. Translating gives CAWCVQGFAEEPFF.

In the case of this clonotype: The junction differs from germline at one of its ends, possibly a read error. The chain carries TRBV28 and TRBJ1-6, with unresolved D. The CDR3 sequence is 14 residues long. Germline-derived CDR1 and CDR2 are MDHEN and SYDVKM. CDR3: CASISERINLPLHF. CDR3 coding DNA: TGTGCCAGCATCAGTGAGCGGATTAATTTACCCCTCCACTTT.

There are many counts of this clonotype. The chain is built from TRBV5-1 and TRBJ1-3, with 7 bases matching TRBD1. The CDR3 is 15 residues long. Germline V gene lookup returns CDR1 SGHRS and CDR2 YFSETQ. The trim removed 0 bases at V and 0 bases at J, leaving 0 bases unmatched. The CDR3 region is CASSLGDSSGNTIYF. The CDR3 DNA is TGCGCCAGCAGCTTGGGGGACAGCTCTGGAAACACCATATATTTT.

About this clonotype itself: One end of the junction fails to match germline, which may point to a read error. The CDR3 sequence: CASSIPGTSGTKNIQYF. The CDR3 coding sequence is TGTGCCAGCAGCATTCCTGGGACTAGCGGTACCAAAAACATCCAGTACTTC. The J gene is TRBJ2-4, the V gene TRBV11-1; 11 nucleotides line up with TRBD2. Germline V lookup: CDR1 SGHAT, CDR2 FQDESV (reference sequence). This CDR3 spans 17 amino acids.

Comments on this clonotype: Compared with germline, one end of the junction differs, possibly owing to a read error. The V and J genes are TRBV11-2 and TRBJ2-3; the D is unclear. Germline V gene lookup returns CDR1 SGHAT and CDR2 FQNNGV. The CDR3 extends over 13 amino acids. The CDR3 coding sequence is TGTGCCAGCAGGTTAGATTTATCAGATACGCAATATTTT. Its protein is CASRLDLSDTQYF.

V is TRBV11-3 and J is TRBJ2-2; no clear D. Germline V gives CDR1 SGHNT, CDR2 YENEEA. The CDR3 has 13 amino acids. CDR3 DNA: TGTAGCAGCAGCTTAGACCTCACCGGGGAGCTGTTTTTT. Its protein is CSSSLDLTGELFF.

This CDR3 reads CASSPSPITDTQYF. CDR3 in DNA: TGTGCCAGCTCACCAAGTCCGATCACAGATACGCAGTATTTT. The chain links TRBV18 to TRBJ2-3; D remains ambiguous. V lost 2 bases and J lost 2, with 8 bases in between. The CDR3 extends over 14 amino acids. From germline, CDR1 is KGHSH and CDR2 LQKENI.

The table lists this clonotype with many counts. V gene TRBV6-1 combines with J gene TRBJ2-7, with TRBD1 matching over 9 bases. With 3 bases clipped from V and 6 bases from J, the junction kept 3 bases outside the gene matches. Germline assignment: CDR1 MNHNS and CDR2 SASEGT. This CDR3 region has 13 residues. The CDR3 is CASSDGDRAEQYF. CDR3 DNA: TGTGCCAGCAGTGACGGGGACAGGGCCGAGCAGTACTTC.

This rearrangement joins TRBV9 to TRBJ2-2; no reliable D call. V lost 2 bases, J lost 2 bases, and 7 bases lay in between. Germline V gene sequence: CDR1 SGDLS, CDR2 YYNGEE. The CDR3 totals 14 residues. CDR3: CASSVSSNTGELFF. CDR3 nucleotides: TGTGCCAGCAGCGTCTCTAGTAACACCGGGGAGCTGTTTTTT.

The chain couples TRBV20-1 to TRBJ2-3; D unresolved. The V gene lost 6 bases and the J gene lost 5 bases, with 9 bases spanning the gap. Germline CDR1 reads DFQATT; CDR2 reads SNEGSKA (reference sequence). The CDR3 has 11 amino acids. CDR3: CSAHSGDTQYF. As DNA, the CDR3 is TGCAGTGCACACAGTGGAGATACGCAGTATTTT.

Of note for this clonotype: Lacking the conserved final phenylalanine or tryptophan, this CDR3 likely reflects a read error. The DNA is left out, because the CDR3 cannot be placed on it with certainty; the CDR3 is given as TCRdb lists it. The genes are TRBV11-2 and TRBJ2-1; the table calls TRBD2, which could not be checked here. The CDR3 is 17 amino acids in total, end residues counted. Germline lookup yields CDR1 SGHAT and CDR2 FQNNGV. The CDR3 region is CASSPTITSGKYNEKFL.

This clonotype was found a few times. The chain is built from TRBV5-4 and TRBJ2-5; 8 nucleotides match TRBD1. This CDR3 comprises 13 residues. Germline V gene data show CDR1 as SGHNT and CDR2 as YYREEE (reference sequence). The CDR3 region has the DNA TGTGCAGGCAGCTCGGACAGGGTAGAGACCCAGTACTTC. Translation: CAGSSDRVETQYF. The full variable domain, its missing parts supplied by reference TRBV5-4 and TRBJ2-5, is ETGVTQSPTHLIKTRGQQVTLRCSSQSGHNTVSWYQQALGQGPQFIFQYYREEENGRGNFPPRFSGLQFPNYSSELNVNALELDDSALYLCAGSSDRVETQYFGPGTRLLVL.

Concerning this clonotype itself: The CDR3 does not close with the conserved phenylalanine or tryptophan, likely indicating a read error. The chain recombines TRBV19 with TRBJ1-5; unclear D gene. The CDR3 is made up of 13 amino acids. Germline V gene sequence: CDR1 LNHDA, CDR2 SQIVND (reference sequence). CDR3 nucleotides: TGTGACAGTAGTTCTGGATTCGATCAGCCCCAGCATTTG. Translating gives CDSSSGFDQPQHL.

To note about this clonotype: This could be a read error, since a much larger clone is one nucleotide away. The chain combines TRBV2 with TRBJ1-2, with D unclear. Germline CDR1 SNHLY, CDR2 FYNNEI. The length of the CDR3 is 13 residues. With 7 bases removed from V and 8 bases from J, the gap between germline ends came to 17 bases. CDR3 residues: CASNDVRIPGYTF. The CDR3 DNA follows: TGTGCCAGCAATGATGTTAGGATTCCGGGCTACACCTTC.

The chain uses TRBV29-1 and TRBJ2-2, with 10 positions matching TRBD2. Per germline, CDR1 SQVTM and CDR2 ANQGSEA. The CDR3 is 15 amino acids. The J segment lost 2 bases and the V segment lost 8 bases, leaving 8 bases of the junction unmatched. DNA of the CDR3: TGCAGCTCTGGGACTAGCGCGGCTAACACCGGGGAGCTGTTTTTT. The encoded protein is CSSGTSAANTGELFF.

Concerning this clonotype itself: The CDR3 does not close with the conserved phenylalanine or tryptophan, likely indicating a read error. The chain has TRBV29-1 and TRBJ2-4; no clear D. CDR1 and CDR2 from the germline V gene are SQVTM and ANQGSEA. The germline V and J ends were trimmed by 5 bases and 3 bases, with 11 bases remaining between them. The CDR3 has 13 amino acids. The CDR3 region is CSVLGGVKNIQYL. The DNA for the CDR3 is TGCAGCGTTTTAGGTGGAGTCAAAAACATTCAGTACTTA.

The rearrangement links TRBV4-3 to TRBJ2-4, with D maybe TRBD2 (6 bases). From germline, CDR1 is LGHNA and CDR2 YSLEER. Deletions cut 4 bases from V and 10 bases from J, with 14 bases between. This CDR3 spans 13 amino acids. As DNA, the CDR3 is TGCGCCAGCAGCCGAGAGGAGGGCAATATTCAGTACTTC. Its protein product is CASSREEGNIQYF.

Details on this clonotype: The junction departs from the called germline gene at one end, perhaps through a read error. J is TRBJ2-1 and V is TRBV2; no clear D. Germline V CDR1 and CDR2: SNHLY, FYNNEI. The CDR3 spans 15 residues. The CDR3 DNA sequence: TGCGCCAGCAGTGCTCGGGCTAACGGTGTAAATGAGCAGTTCTTC. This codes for CASSARANGVNEQFF. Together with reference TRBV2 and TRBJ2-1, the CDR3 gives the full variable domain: EPEVTQTPSHQVTQMGQEVILRCVPISNHLYFYWYRQILGQKVEFLVSFYNNEISEKSEIFDDQFSVERPDGSNFTLKIRSTKLEDSAMYFCASSARANGVNEQFFGPGTRLTVL.

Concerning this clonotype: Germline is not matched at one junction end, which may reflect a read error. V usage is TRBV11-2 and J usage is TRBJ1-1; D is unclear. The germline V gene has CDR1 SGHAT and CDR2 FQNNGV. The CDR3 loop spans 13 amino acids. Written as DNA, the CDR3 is TGTGCCAGCAGCTTAGGCCCGAACACTGACGCTTTCTTC. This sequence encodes CASSLGPNTDAFF.

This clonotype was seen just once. CDR3 nucleotide sequence: TGCAGCGTTGGAGGGGAGGCGAGCGGGGAGCTGTTTTTT. Translated, it gives CSVGGEASGELFF. This chain uses TRBV29-1 with TRBJ2-2, with a tentative D call TRBD2 (6 bases). CDR3 length equals 13 residues. V dropped 4 bases and J dropped 7 bases, with 13 bases sitting between them. Germline loops: CDR1 SQVTM, CDR2 ANQGSEA.